The present T cell receptor beta chain was sequenced within a study of beta chain features in type 1 diabetes. This CDR3 has 14 residues. The V gene lost 6 bases and the J gene lost 4 bases, with 17 bases spanning the gap. Per the germline V gene, CDR1 is SQVTM and CDR2 is ANQGSEA. Expressed TCRB transcripts were sequenced after all isolated RNA was converted to cDNA. Sequencing was performed with immunoSEQ multiplex PCR; in TCRdb, only in-frame clones are kept and a portion is missing. The sample consists of under 900,000 clones, 15% to 20% of them appearing once. The rearrangement uses TRBV29-1 and TRBJ2-3; possible D gene TRBD1, 5 bases. This TCR was recovered from a woman between 18 and 30 years old in good health. Source material: naive CD4+ T cells from blood. The CDR3 DNA is TGCAGCGTAAAAATCAGGGCGGTCTCAGATACGCAGTATTTT. Its protein product is CSVKIRAVSDTQYF.